These T cell receptor beta chains were read from a single sample in a study of cytomegalovirus exposure and HLA in healthy donors. Generated by immunoSEQ multiplex PCR, the TCRdb table keeps only in-frame clones and is missing some. Listed are some 83,000 clones; 0.95% to 1.3% falls within the top ten. The specimen sequenced was PBMCs. Every receptor here comes from a woman aged 25 to 39 in good health and CMV-seronegative. CDR3s include the opening cysteine and the closing phenylalanine or tryptophan. Each record gives: CDR3 length, J gene, V gene, D gene, CDR3 protein, CDR3 DNA. A D gene is named only where the DNA matches it firmly.

16 | TRBJ2-1 | TRBV10-1 | NA | CASSDGSGEFHNEQFF | TGCGCCAGCAGTGATGGATCGGGGGAGTTTCACAATGAGCAGTTCTTC
14 | TRBJ1-1 | TRBV5-6 | NA | CASSLAGGSTEAFF | TGTGCCAGCAGCTTGGCTGGGGGGAGTACTGAAGCTTTCTTT
14 | TRBJ1-2 | TRBV15 | TRBD1 | CATRKSGGDYGYTF | TGTGCCACTAGAAAATCAGGGGGCGACTATGGCTACACCTTC
15 | TRBJ2-7 | TRBV2 | NA | CASRGPDLLWYEQYF | TGTGCCAGCAGGGGCCCGGACTTATTGTGGTACGAGCAGTACTTC
13 | TRBJ1-5 | TRBV10-2 | NA | CASRGQSNQPQHF | TGCGCCAGCAGAGGACAGAGCAATCAGCCCCAGCATTTT
14 | TRBJ2-1 | TRBV6-6 | TRBD2 | CASSYSITSDEQFF | TGTGCCAGCAGTTACTCGATAACTAGCGATGAGCAGTTCTTC
17 | TRBJ2-2 | TRBV4-2 | NA | CASSQDLGGSGTGELFF | TGTGCCAGCAGCCAAGATCTGGGGGGTTCGGGCACCGGGGAGCTGTTTTTT
15 | TRBJ2-7 | TRBV5-1 | TRBD2 | CASRLRLADAYEQYF | TGCGCCAGCCGACTTCGACTAGCGGACGCATACGAGCAGTACTTC
15 | TRBJ2-3 | TRBV15 | NA | CATSRVAGRTDTQYF | TGTGCCACCAGCAGAGTCGCGGGAAGGACAGATACGCAGTATTTT
15 | TRBJ1-2 | TRBV25-1 | TRBD1 | CASSELGQAKDGYTF | TGTGCCAGCAGTGAATTAGGACAGGCCAAGGACGGCTACACCTTC
15 | TRBJ2-5 | TRBV18 | TRBD1 | CASSPRTGSRETQYF | TGTGCCAGCTCACCAAGGACAGGGTCTCGAGAGACCCAGTACTTC
16 | TRBJ2-1 | TRBV5-1 | TRBD2 | CASSRSGSQSYNEQFF | TGCGCCAGCAGCCGTAGCGGGAGTCAATCCTACAATGAGCAGTTCTTC
13 | TRBJ1-1 | TRBV6-1 | TRBD1 | CATKDRGLTEAFF | TGTGCCACCAAGGACAGGGGGCTGACTGAAGCTTTCTTT
12 | TRBJ1-2 | TRBV6-6 | NA | CASSPSNYGYTF | TGTGCCAGCAGTCCCAGTAACTATGGCTACACCTTC
14 | TRBJ1-1 | TRBV7-2 | TRBD1 | CASARGRGNTEAFF | TGTGCCAGCGCGAGGGGGCGCGGAAACACTGAAGCTTTCTTT
16 | TRBJ2-1 | TRBV7-2 | TRBD2 | CASSLAGLAGVDEQFF | TGTGCCAGCAGCTTAGCCGGACTAGCGGGAGTCGATGAGCAGTTCTTC
16 | TRBJ2-7 | TRBV4-2 | NA | CASSQDRSESAYEQYF | TGTGCCAGCAGCCAAGATCGTTCGGAGAGCGCCTACGAGCAGTACTTC
15 | TRBJ2-1 | TRBV5-4 | NA | CASRRANSRTNEQFF | TGTGCCAGCAGGCGGGCCAACTCTCGCACCAATGAGCAGTTCTTC
15 | TRBJ2-1 | TRBV30 | TRBD1 | CAWSIGTGAYNEQFF | TGTGCCTGGAGTATCGGGACAGGCGCCTACAATGAGCAGTTCTTC
14 | TRBJ1-2 | TRBV29-1 | NA | CSVPTVGRGYGYTF | TGCAGCGTTCCCACGGTAGGGAGGGGCTATGGCTACACCTTC
13 | TRBJ1-2 | TRBV2 | NA | CASSGGHNYGYTF | TGTGCCAGCAGTGGTGGCCATAACTATGGCTACACCTTC
15 | TRBJ1-6 | TRBV30 | TRBD1 | CAGSVSTGGESPLHF | TGTGCCGGGAGTGTTTCGACAGGGGGCGAATCACCCCTCCACTTT
16 | TRBJ1-2 | TRBV15 | NA | CATSPEGDFPNYGYTF | TGTGCCACCAGCCCCGAGGGGGATTTTCCTAACTATGGCTACACCTTC
15 | TRBJ1-1 | TRBV4-1 | TRBD1 | CASSQSQGLSTEAFF | TGCGCCAGCAGCCAGTCACAGGGGTTGAGCACTGAAGCTTTCTTT
14 | TRBJ2-7 | TRBV2 | TRBD1 | CASSEFRQGDEQYF | TGTGCCAGCAGTGAATTTAGGCAGGGGGACGAGCAGTACTTC
12 | TRBJ2-3 | TRBV6-1 | NA | CASKASTDTQYF | TGTGCCAGCAAAGCCAGCACAGATACGCAGTATTTT
14 | TRBJ2-1 | TRBV4-1 | TRBD2 | CASSHLAGGNEQFF | TGCGCCAGCAGCCACTTAGCGGGAGGGAATGAGCAGTTCTTC
13 | TRBJ1-5 | TRBV30 | NA | CAWSRKGVQPQHF | TGTGCCTGGAGTCGGAAGGGGGTTCAGCCCCAGCATTTT
14 | TRBJ1-3 | TRBV30 | NA | CAWSTGIAGNTIYF | TGTGCCTGGAGTACAGGGATAGCTGGAAACACCATATATTTT
14 | TRBJ2-7 | TRBV2 | NA | CASTERESSYEQYF | TGTGCCAGCACGGAGAGGGAGTCCTCCTACGAGCAGTACTTC
15 | TRBJ1-2 | TRBV19 | TRBD1 | CASSTDRGYDYGYTF | TGTGCCAGTAGTACCGACAGGGGGTATGACTATGGCTACACCTTC
14 | TRBJ2-5 | TRBV30 | TRBD2 | CAWSGGGALETQYF | TGTGCCTGGAGTGGCGGGGGGGCCCTAGAGACCCAGTACTTC
13 | TRBJ2-7 | TRBV5-5 | NA | CASSPGHSYEQYF | TGTGCCAGCAGCCCGGGACATTCCTACGAGCAGTACTTC
13 | TRBJ1-6 | TRBV6-5 | TRBD1 | CASSQQGSSPLHF | TGTGCCAGCAGCCAACAGGGGAGTTCACCCCTCCACTTT
15 | TRBJ1-5 | TRBV6-5 | TRBD1 | CASSRPGTADQPQHF | TGTGCCAGCAGTCGCCCCGGGACAGCCGATCAGCCCCAGCATTTT
17 | TRBJ2-2 | TRBV7-9 | TRBD2 | CASSLKKRGVNTGELFF | TGTGCCAGCAGCTTGAAAAAGCGGGGGGTGAACACCGGGGAGCTGTTTTTT
16 | TRBJ1-2 | TRBV4-2 | NA | CASSQETGPFNYGYTF | TGTGCCAGCAGCCAAGAAACAGGGCCTTTTAACTATGGCTACACCTTC
14 | TRBJ1-4 | TRBV30 | NA | CACPSDSGVEKLFF | TGTGCCTGTCCATCCGACTCCGGGGTCGAAAAACTGTTTTTT
15 | TRBJ1-4 | TRBV7-2 | TRBD1 | CASSVDRGLTEKLFF | TGTGCCAGCAGCGTAGACAGGGGGCTGACTGAAAAACTGTTTTTT
15 | TRBJ2-7 | TRBV4-2 | TRBD2 | CASSREGGSAYEQYF | TGTGCCAGCAGCCGGGAGGGCGGGAGCGCCTACGAGCAGTACTTC
13 | TRBJ1-5 | TRBV12-5 | NA | CASQMQGNQPQHF | TGTGCTAGCCAAATGCAGGGGAATCAGCCCCAGCATTTT
17 | TRBJ1-5 | TRBV5-6 | NA | CASSLYGDKGTSAPQHF | TGTGCCAGCAGCTTGTACGGGGACAAGGGAACCTCAGCGCCCCAGCATTTT
12 | TRBJ2-1 | TRBV29-1 | NA | CSELKGGNEQFF | TGCAGCGAGTTAAAAGGGGGTAATGAGCAGTTCTTC
15 | TRBJ1-2 | TRBV5-4 | NA | CASSLGLGSSTGYTF | TGTGCCAGCAGCTTAGGACTCGGAAGCAGTACAGGCTACACCTTC
15 | TRBJ2-7 | TRBV27 | TRBD1 | CASSNHRGPSYEQYF | TGTGCCAGCAGTAACCACAGGGGTCCCTCCTACGAGCAGTACTTC
18 | TRBJ1-3 | TRBV9 | NA | CASSVVVTGRGSGNTIYF | TGTGCCAGCAGCGTAGTTGTTACAGGGAGGGGCTCTGGAAACACCATATATTTT
14 | TRBJ1-1 | TRBV30 | TRBD1 | CAWSGSSGGNEAFF | TGTGCCTGGAGTGGATCATCAGGGGGGAATGAAGCTTTCTTT
18 | TRBJ1-3 | TRBV4-1 | NA | CASSQDLGQPRVGNTIYF | TGCGCCAGCAGCCAAGATCTGGGGCAGCCAAGAGTAGGAAACACCATATATTTT
14 | TRBJ2-7 | TRBV2 | NA | CASNFGVRGYEQYF | TGTGCCAGCAACTTCGGGGTCCGAGGCTACGAGCAGTACTTC
14 | TRBJ2-7 | TRBV2 | TRBD2 | CASSVAGGGYEQYF | TGTGCCAGCAGCGTAGCGGGAGGGGGATACGAGCAGTACTTC
15 | TRBJ1-5 | TRBV15 | NA | CATSRDLGLLQPQHF | TGTGCCACCAGCAGAGATCTCGGACTGTTGCAGCCCCAGCATTTT
14 | TRBJ2-2 | TRBV30 | TRBD1 | CACSGTGKTGELFF | TGTGCCTGTTCGGGGACAGGGAAAACCGGGGAGCTGTTTTTT
15 | TRBJ1-1 | TRBV13 | NA | CASSPFDRLNTEAFF | TGTGCCAGCAGCCCTTTCGACAGACTGAACACTGAAGCTTTCTTT
12 | TRBJ2-5 | TRBV6-1 | NA | CASSEPTRGQYF | TGTGCCAGCAGTGAACCTACCCGGGGGCAGTACTTC
13 | TRBJ2-2 | TRBV14 | NA | CASSFQGIGELFF | TGTGCCAGCAGCTTCCAGGGCATCGGGGAGCTGTTTTTT